This T cell receptor beta chain comes out of a study of OX40 agonist ivuxolimab in advanced cancers. At the level of the study: At approximately 83% male, the cohort had a mean age of approximately 64 years, ranging from about 23 to 79.

Of note for this clone: The target antigen is unknown.

The cohort excluded patients with autoimmune disease history or systemic immunosuppression. The study's findings and limits: At 0.1 to 3.0 mg/kg and by week 6, clonal expansion occurred in CD4+ and CD8+ blood T cells. Partial responders dosed at 0.1-3.0 mg/kg displayed clonal expansion ranking among the lowest.

The V and J ends lost 3 bases and 13 bases respectively, with 13 bases between them. The germline CDR1 and CDR2 sequences are SGHTA and FQGTGA. The CDR3 runs to 13 residues. Clones were read by immunoSEQ multiplex PCR, and TCRdb kept only the in-frame ones, dropping some. The sample comprises 65,000 to 80,000 clones, roughly 80% of which are singletons, and less than 2.5% rests with the top ten. The sample here was CD4+ or CD8+ T cells sorted from blood, taken in a trial of the OX40 agonist ivuxolimab. V usage is TRBV7-3 and J usage is TRBJ1-6; the D is unclear. The receptor was isolated from an adult with an advanced solid tumor such as melanoma, head and neck, liver or kidney cancer. DNA for the CDR3: TGTGCCAGCAGCTTCGACCGAAGGGATCCCCTCCACTTT. Amino acids: CASSFDRRDPLHF. Complete variable domain (other parts from reference TRBV7-3 and TRBJ1-6): GAGVSQTPSNKVTEKGKYVELRCDPISGHTALYWYRQSLGQGPEFLIYFQGTGAADDSGLPNDRFFAVRPEGSVSTLKIQRTERGDSAVYLCASSFDRRDPLHFGNGTRLTVT.